This paragraph reports one T cell receptor (beta chain). The repertoire was sequenced with immunoSEQ multiplex PCR; TCRdb's copy has only in-frame clones and lacks some. This table holds nearly 350,000 clones, under 95% found once. This sample was taken from a study of blood T cell repertoires in COVID-19. This CDR3 is built from 15 residues. The germline CDR1 and CDR2 sequences are SGHDT and YYEEEE. The V segment lost 1 base and the J segment 6 bases; nucleotides outside the gene matches: 7. The TCR comes from a young woman who had recovered from COVID-19. The chain recombines TRBV5-6 with TRBJ1-5; TRBD1 matches 7 bases. Input material: peripheral blood. CDR3 sequence: CASSLRLTGSQPQHF. CDR3 bases: TGTGCCAGCAGCTTGAGGTTGACAGGGAGTCAGCCCCAGCATTTT. Looking up the rest from reference TRBV5-6 and TRBJ1-5 gives the full variable domain: DAGVTQSPTHLIKTRGQQVTLRCSPKSGHDTVSWYQQALGQGPQFIFQYYEEEERQRGNFPDRFSGHQFPNYSSELNVNALLLGDSALYLCASSLRLTGSQPQHFGDGTRLSIL.